This is a list of T cell receptor beta chains from one sample in a study of T-cell reconstitution after alpha-beta-depleted transplantation in children. MiXCR, applied by TCRdb to the PCR reads, yields one record per CDR3 protein. The repertoire holds 350,000 to 450,000 distinct CDR3 sequences, with 10% to 15% as singletons. Sequenced here: PBMCs, sampled from the stem cell graft. These receptors were obtained from a human donor who donated a stem cell graft to a child with Fanconi anemia. Each CDR3 is given with its conserved first and last residue. Fields, in order: J gene, D gene, V gene, clone size, CDR3 DNA, CDR3 protein. D genes are given only for firm matches. Rows give clone size only sometimes, using once, few, many, or a class for an expanded clone.

j_gene: TRBJ2-5; d_gene: NA; v_gene: TRBV5-1; abundance: many; CDR3nt: TGCGCCAGCAGCTTGGCCGGACTCCAAGAGACCCGGTACTTC; CDR3aa: CASSLAGLQETRYF
j_gene: TRBJ2-7; d_gene: NA; v_gene: TRBV7-2; abundance: NA; CDR3nt: TGTGCCAGCAGCTTAGCAGTCCGAGTCGAGCAGTACTTC; CDR3aa: CASSLAVRVEQYF
j_gene: TRBJ2-5; d_gene: TRBD1; v_gene: TRBV20-1; abundance: many; CDR3nt: TGCAGTGCTAGAGCCCCGGGACAGGGCCTGACCCAGTACTTC; CDR3aa: CSARAPGQGLTQYF
j_gene: TRBJ2-5; d_gene: NA; v_gene: TRBV9; abundance: many; CDR3nt: TGTGCCAGCAGCGTAATGGGGCAGCTCTCAGAGACCCAGTACTTC; CDR3aa: CASSVMGQLSETQYF
j_gene: TRBJ2-3; d_gene: NA; v_gene: TRBV25-1; abundance: many; CDR3nt: TGTGCCAGCAGTGGGCTTACAGCGAGCACAGATACGCAGTATTTT; CDR3aa: CASSGLTASTDTQYF
j_gene: TRBJ1-1; d_gene: NA; v_gene: TRBV4-3; abundance: few; CDR3nt: TGCGCCAGCAGCCAAGATGTAACAGGACTAGCTTCTGAAGCTTTCTTT; CDR3aa: CASSQDVTGLASEAFF
j_gene: TRBJ2-2; d_gene: NA; v_gene: TRBV29-1; abundance: NA; CDR3nt: TGCAGCGTTGAAAAGGGATTCAACACCGGGGAGCTGTTTTTT; CDR3aa: CSVEKGFNTGELFF
j_gene: TRBJ2-5; d_gene: NA; v_gene: TRBV29-1; abundance: NA; CDR3nt: TGCAGCGTTTCCCCCAGTTGGGACCCACCCGGGGAGACCCAGTACTTC; CDR3aa: CSVSPSWDPPGETQYF
j_gene: TRBJ1-3; d_gene: NA; v_gene: TRBV15; abundance: few; CDR3nt: TGTGCCACCAGCAGGGAAGCAGGGGTTGGAAACACCATATATTTT; CDR3aa: CATSREAGVGNTIYF
j_gene: TRBJ1-2; d_gene: NA; v_gene: TRBV18; abundance: NA; CDR3nt: TGTGCCAGCTCACCTGGGAGGGACAACAAGAATGGCTACACCTTC; CDR3aa: CASSPGRDNKNGYTF
j_gene: TRBJ2-5; d_gene: NA; v_gene: TRBV4-3; abundance: few; CDR3nt: TGCGCCAGCAGCCAAGATGGCCTAACTCGAGAGACCCAGTACTTC; CDR3aa: CASSQDGLTRETQYF
j_gene: TRBJ2-5; d_gene: TRBD1; v_gene: TRBV5-1; abundance: many; CDR3nt: TGCGCCAGCAGCTTGGGTCAGGGGGTTGAGACCCAGTACTTC; CDR3aa: CASSLGQGVETQYF
j_gene: TRBJ2-2; d_gene: TRBD1; v_gene: TRBV5-1; abundance: few; CDR3nt: TGCGCCAGCAGTCCGGGACAGGGGGCCGCCGGGGAGCTGTTTTTT; CDR3aa: CASSPGQGAAGELFF
j_gene: TRBJ2-1; d_gene: TRBD1; v_gene: TRBV29-1; abundance: many; CDR3nt: TGCAGCGTCGGGACAGGGAACGGCCCCTACAATGAGCAGTTCTTC; CDR3aa: CSVGTGNGPYNEQFF
j_gene: TRBJ2-1; d_gene: TRBD1; v_gene: TRBV6-1; abundance: many; CDR3nt: TGTGCCAGCAGCCCGGACAGGGAAAGCGTATATGAGCAGTTCTTC; CDR3aa: CASSPDRESVYEQFF
j_gene: TRBJ2-7; d_gene: NA; v_gene: TRBV7-9; abundance: few; CDR3nt: TGTGCCAGCAGCTTAGCGGTGGGAGCCGAGCAGTACTTC; CDR3aa: CASSLAVGAEQYF